This entry features one T cell receptor (beta chain) sequence. Other DNA sequences within the sample encode an identical CDR3. The data were obtained in a study of blood T cell repertoires in COVID-19. Background on the study: COVID-19 samples, acute and convalescent, were from the United States, Italy and Spain. Nucleic acid was either cDNA or gDNA, and it came from T cells, B-cell-depleted T cells, or PBMCs.

In the original analysis: Amplification with reference gene primers provided the estimates of nucleated cell counts. The protocol was immunoSEQ multiplex PCR, while the TCRdb copy is restricted to in-frame clones and leaves out a portion. V, J and clone size reflect that table, while D and trimming were determined from the DNA. The sample holds approximately 260,000 clones, 80% to 90% seen once. Per germline, CDR1 LGHDT and CDR2 YNNKEL (reference sequence). V was cut by 2 bases and J by 5 bases, with 9 bases left in between. This CDR3 has 13 residues. This sequence originates from a woman in her 70s with acute or convalescent COVID-19. The chain combines TRBV3-1 (or the pseudogene TRBV3-2) with TRBJ1-2; D is undetermined. The sample comprised peripheral blood. The chain's CDR3 is CASSQRGGYGYTF. The DNA of the CDR3 is TGTGCCAGCAGCCAACGGGGAGGATATGGCTACACCTTC.